These 30 T cell receptor beta chains share one sample of origin, sequenced in a study of cytomegalovirus exposure and HLA in healthy donors. PCR primers comprised 60 Vbeta and 13 Jbeta primers. Sequencing used immunoSEQ multiplex PCR; TCRdb keeps in-frame clones, though not all of them. The table includes 200,000 or so clones, around 81% detected once. Sequences were obtained from PBMCs. The receptors here all came from a woman younger than 35 in good health and CMV-seropositive.

The chain combines TRBV7-9 with TRBJ2-5, with 10 nucleotides matching TRBD2. The trim removed 2 bases at V and 5 bases at J, leaving 8 bases unmatched. The CDR3 length is 16 residues. Germline CDR1 and CDR2: SEHNR and FQNEAQ (reference sequence). The CDR3 loop reads CASSLIVGLALETQYF. The DNA of the CDR3 is TGTGCCAGCAGCTTAATAGTGGGACTAGCGTTGGAGACCCAGTACTTC.

The chain recombines TRBV18 with TRBJ1-6; D is unresolved. This CDR3 is 15 amino acids long. Germline-derived CDR1 and CDR2 are KGHSH and LQKENI. Trimming took off 3 bases at V and 0 bases at J, with 6 bases between the two ends. The CDR3 bases are TGTGCCAGCTCACCCCAAAACTCCTATAATTCACCCCTCCACTTT. Its protein product is CASSPQNSYNSPLHF. Together with reference TRBV18 and TRBJ1-6, the CDR3 gives the full variable domain: NAGVMQNPRHLVRRRGQEARLRCSPMKGHSHVYWYRQLPEEGLKFMVYLQKENIIDESGMPKERFSAEFPKEGPSILRIQQVVRGDSAAYFCASSPQNSYNSPLHFGNGTRLTVT.

The chain couples TRBV7-2 to TRBJ1-2; no clear D gene. Germline V lookup: CDR1 SGHTA, CDR2 FQGNSA. There are 15 residues in the CDR3. Trimming left V 3 bases short and J 7 bases short, with 18 bases between. The CDR3 is CASSFDGLTKSGYTF. The CDR3 nucleotides are TGTGCCAGCAGCTTTGACGGACTCACTAAGTCTGGCTACACCTTC.

The V and J genes are TRBV13 and TRBJ2-3, with 7 bases aligning to TRBD1. The CDR3 sequence is 15 residues long. Germline V lookup: CDR1 PRHDT, CDR2 FYEKMQ (reference sequence). J lost 1 base, V lost 5 bases, and 6 bases had no gene match. DNA of the CDR3: TGTGCCAGCAGCGCCCGACAGGGACGCACAGATACGCAGTATTTT. Its translation is CASSARQGRTDTQYF.

The V gene is TRBV6-5, the J gene TRBJ2-7; 9 nucleotides line up with TRBD2. With 3 bases clipped from V and 1 base from J, the junction kept 4 bases outside the gene matches. Germline CDR1 MNHEY, CDR2 SVGAGI. The CDR3 is 15 residues long. The CDR3 DNA is TGTGCCAGCAGTTATTCGACTAGCGGATCCTACGAGCAGTACGTC. Amino acid sequence: CASSYSTSGSYEQYV.

The chain employs TRBV29-1 and TRBJ2-3, with 13 bases fitting TRBD2. After removal of 7 bases from V and 4 bases from J, the junction contained 5 bases not matched to a gene. The CDR3 contains 14 residues. Germline lookup yields CDR1 SQVTM and CDR2 ANQGSEA. The CDR3 is CSAVLAGGPDTQYF. Written as DNA, the CDR3 is TGCAGCGCCGTACTAGCGGGGGGGCCAGATACGCAGTATTTT.

The V and J genes are TRBV6-6 and TRBJ2-5, with 14 bases lining up with TRBD2. The germline gives CDR1 MNHNY, CDR2 SVGAGI (reference sequence). The CDR3 is made up of 15 amino acids. Germline trimming cut 6 bases from V and 11 bases from J; bases unmatched to any gene: 11. The CDR3 DNA is TGTGCCAGCAGGACTAGCGGGGGGGCACCTCTTGAGCAGTACTTC. This sequence encodes CASRTSGGAPLEQYF.

This chain connects TRBV7-2 to TRBJ1-2, with a tentative D call TRBD1 (6 bases). CDR1 and CDR2 (germline): SGHTA, FQGNSA. CDR3 length: 13 amino acids. V dropped 4 bases and J dropped 8 bases, with 14 bases sitting between them. The CDR3 sequence is CASSSPGGPGYTF. The DNA of the CDR3 is TGTGCCAGCAGCTCCCCGGGGGGGCCGGGCTACACCTTC. Filled out from reference TRBV7-2 and TRBJ1-2, the complete variable domain reads GAGVSQSPSNKVTEKGKDVELRCDPISGHTALYWYRQSLGQGLEFLIYFQGNSAPDKSGLPSDRFSAERTGGSVSTLTIQRTQQEDSAVYLCASSSPGGPGYTFGSGTRLTVV.

This chain links TRBV6-5 with TRBJ1-6, with a weak D call TRBD1 (6 bases). V was trimmed by 6 bases and J by 1 base, leaving 10 bases between them. Per the germline V gene, CDR1 is MNHEY and CDR2 is SVGAGI. There are 15 residues in the CDR3. This CDR3 is CASRTDRSYNSPLHF. CDR3 bases: TGTGCCAGCAGAACCGACAGGTCCTATAATTCACCCCTCCACTTT.

Only one count was recorded for this clone. This sequence joins TRBV7-3 and TRBJ2-3; D call uncertain. The V end lost 4 bases, the J end lost 2 bases, and 7 bases lay between the germline ends. CDR1 is SGHTA, CDR2 FQGTGA, per germline. This CDR3 spans 13 amino acids. The CDR3 nucleotides are TGTGCCAGCAGCTCCCTAACCACAGATACGCAGTATTTT. As protein: CASSSLTTDTQYF.

The chain couples TRBV11-2 to TRBJ2-7; D unclear. The V and J ends lost 5 bases and 3 bases respectively, with 11 bases between them. The CDR3 spans 13 residues. The germline CDR1 and CDR2 sequences are SGHAT and FQNNGV. CDR3 region: CASSPPFFYEQYF. The DNA of the CDR3 is TGTGCCAGCAGCCCCCCTTTTTTCTACGAGCAGTACTTC.

The chain uses TRBV27 and TRBJ2-3; 9 positions match TRBD2. Germline-derived CDR1 and CDR2 are MNHEY and SMNVEV (reference sequence). J lost 2 bases, V lost 0 bases, and 6 bases had no gene match. This CDR3 contains 17 residues. As DNA, the CDR3 is TGTGCCAGCAGTTTATCTGGCGGGGGGGGGTACACAGATACGCAGTATTTT. Encoded protein: CASSLSGGGGYTDTQYF.

This chain joins TRBV19 and TRBJ2-7, with 8 positions matching TRBD2. Trimming removed 8 bases from V and 3 bases from J; junction bases left unmatched: 12. The CDR3 runs to 15 residues. The germline gives CDR1 LNHDA, CDR2 SQIVND (reference sequence). The CDR3 reads CASGPLGRGVYEQYF. CDR3 in DNA: TGTGCCAGTGGCCCCCTTGGGCGGGGGGTCTACGAGCAGTACTTC. Variable domain in full (rest from reference TRBV19 and TRBJ2-7): DGGITQSPKYLFRKEGQNVTLSCEQNLNHDAMYWYRQDPGQGLRLIYYSQIVNDFQKGDIAEGYSVSREKKESFPLTVTSAQKNPTAFYLCASGPLGRGVYEQYFGPGTRLTVT.

V gene TRBV10-2 combines with J gene TRBJ2-7, with 7 bases aligning to TRBD2. The CDR3 runs to 15 residues. The V gene end was trimmed by 0 bases and the J gene end by 6 bases; junction bases not matched to a gene: 8. Germline lookup yields CDR1 WSHSY and CDR2 SAAADI. The CDR3 coding sequence is TGCGCCAGCAGTGAGTCGAGGGCGGGGAGGGTCGAGCAGTACTTC. Amino acid sequence: CASSESRAGRVEQYF.

The chain joins TRBV30 to TRBJ2-1, with TRBD1 matching 8 bases. With V trimmed by 3 bases and J by 8 bases, 9 bases remained unmatched. The CDR3 extends over 14 amino acids. Germline assignment: CDR1 GTSNPN and CDR2 SVGIG (reference sequence). The CDR3 DNA sequence: TGTGCCTGGAGGGCGGCAGGGGGCTGGGATGAGCAGTTCTTC. It encodes CAWRAAGGWDEQFF.

This clone was observed a single time. The chain employs TRBV12-5 and TRBJ2-3; 8 bases match TRBD1. With V trimmed by 4 bases and J by 4 bases, 4 bases remained unmatched. The CDR3 covers 14 residues. Per germline, CDR1 LGHNT and CDR2 FRNRAP. The CDR3 bases are TGTGCTAGTGGTTATACAGGGGGTTCAGATACGCAGTATTTT. Its translation is CASGYTGGSDTQYF.

This rearrangement joins TRBV4-2 to TRBJ2-2; tentative D call: TRBD1 (6 bases). There are 16 residues in the CDR3. Germline V CDR1 and CDR2: LGHNA, YNFKEQ. V dropped 1 base and J dropped 2 bases, with 11 bases sitting between them. The CDR3 DNA follows: TGTGCCAGCAGCCAAGGGGGGCTAGGAAACACCGGGGAGCTGTTTTTT. It codes for CASSQGGLGNTGELFF.

The rearrangement joins TRBV20-1 to TRBJ2-7; D may be TRBD2 (6 bases). V dropped 3 bases and J dropped 9 bases, with 12 bases sitting between them. The germline V gene encodes CDR1 DFQATT and CDR2 SNEGSKA (reference sequence). CDR3 size: 11 residues. The CDR3, as DNA: TGCAGTGCTAGGGAGGGGAAATCGCAGTACTTC. Its protein is CSAREGKSQYF.

The CDR3 spells CASSFRAVGTEAFF. In nucleotides, the CDR3 is TGCGCCAGCAGCTTCAGGGCGGTCGGGACTGAAGCTTTCTTT. V is TRBV4-1 and J is TRBJ1-1; D perhaps matches TRBD1 (5 bases). CDR1 and CDR2 (germline): MGHRA, YSYEKL. The CDR3 totals 14 residues. V dropped 5 bases and J dropped 5 bases, with 15 bases sitting between them.

The chain has TRBV5-1 and TRBJ2-7; no definite D call. The CDR3 extends over 14 amino acids. Trimming pared 0 bases from V and 0 bases from J, leaving 7 bases between. Germline V gene sequence: CDR1 SGHRS, CDR2 YFSETQ. CDR3 sequence reads: CASSLVQSSYEQYF. The CDR3 DNA reads TGCGCCAGCAGCTTGGTCCAGTCCTCCTACGAGCAGTACTTC. Supplemented by reference TRBV5-1 and TRBJ2-7, the full variable domain reads KAGVTQTPRYLIKTRGQQVTLSCSPISGHRSVSWYQQTPGQGLQFLFEYFSETQRNKGNFPGRFSGRQFSNSRSEMNVSTLELGDSALYLCASSLVQSSYEQYFGPGTRLTVT.

The V gene is TRBV9, the J gene TRBJ2-1; tentative D call: TRBD1 (5 bases). The length of the CDR3 is 13 residues. V was shortened by 4 bases and J by 0 bases, with 5 bases between the two germline ends. The germline CDR1 and CDR2 sequences are SGDLS and YYNGEE. CDR3 coding DNA: TGTGCCAGCAGCACAGGCTCCTACAATGAGCAGTTCTTC. Translating gives CASSTGSYNEQFF.

The V and J genes are TRBV14 and TRBJ2-7; weak D call: TRBD2 (6 bases). CDR3 length: 16 amino acids. Germline V gene data show CDR1 as SGHDN and CDR2 as FVKESK. V shed 4 bases and J shed 3 bases, with 19 bases lying between them. The CDR3 spells CASSLDYRRGFYEQYF. CDR3 nucleotide sequence: TGTGCCAGCAGCCTTGATTACCGGCGGGGCTTCTACGAGCAGTACTTC. The full variable domain, in which reference TRBV14 and TRBJ2-7 provide the parts outside the CDR3, is EAGVTQFPSHSVIEKGQTVTLRCDPISGHDNLYWYRRVMGKEIKFLLHFVKESKQDESGMPNNRFLAERTGGTYSTLKVQPAELEDSGVYFCASSLDYRRGFYEQYFGPGTRLTVT.

J is TRBJ1-5 and V is TRBV2; D is unresolved. V was shortened by 4 bases and J by 1 base, with 11 bases between the two germline ends. The CDR3 runs 15 residues. Germline lookup yields CDR1 SNHLY and CDR2 FYNNEI. CDR3 amino acids: CASSAGWASNQPQHF. The CDR3 nucleotides are TGTGCCAGCAGTGCAGGATGGGCAAGCAATCAGCCCCAGCATTTT.

This clone was detected a few times. V and J are TRBV20-1 and TRBJ1-4; 7 bases fit TRBD1. CDR3 length: 11 amino acids. Looked up from germline, CDR1 is DFQATT and CDR2 is SNEGSKA (reference sequence). V lost 5 bases, J lost 8 bases, and 2 bases stayed unmatched. The CDR3 is CSAGGGEKLFF. In DNA form, the CDR3 reads TGCAGTGCTGGAGGGGGCGAAAAACTGTTTTTT.

The chain uses TRBV15 and TRBJ2-1; D gene ambiguous. The V gene's germline CDR1 is LNHNV and CDR2 YYDKDF (reference sequence). The CDR3 has 12 amino acids. Trimming cost V 3 bases and J 11 bases, with 11 bases left between them. In DNA, the CDR3 is TGTGCCACCAGCAGTAGTCTATCCAAGCAGTTCTTC. Protein product: CATSSSLSKQFF.

Only a few counts were recorded for this clone. The rearrangement links TRBV7-9 to TRBJ2-3, with 8 bases lining up with TRBD1. V dropped 4 bases and J dropped 7; count of bases not matched to a gene: 10. The CDR3 covers 15 residues. Germline V gene lookup returns CDR1 SEHNR and CDR2 FQNEAQ (reference sequence). CDR3 sequence: CASSSYRDRLYTQYF. CDR3 sequence (DNA): TGTGCCAGCAGCTCATACCGGGACAGGCTCTATACGCAGTATTTT.

As to this clone: The junction departs from the called germline gene at one end, perhaps through a read error. DNA for the CDR3: TGTGCCAGCTCACCGGACAGGGGAGGAAGCACCATATATTTT. Encoded protein: CASSPDRGGSTIYF. This rearrangement joins TRBV18 to TRBJ1-3, with 9 positions matching TRBD1. Germline values: CDR1 KGHSH, CDR2 LQKENI. The CDR3 length is 14 residues. The entire variable domain, with the rest obtained from reference TRBV18 and TRBJ1-3, is as follows: NAGVMQNPRHLVRRRGQEARLRCSPMKGHSHVYWYRQLPEEGLKFMVYLQKENIIDESGMPKERFSAEFPKEGPSILRIQQVVRGDSAAYFCASSPDRGGSTIYFGEGSWLTVV.

V usage is TRBV29-1 and J usage is TRBJ2-1, with unresolved D. The CDR3 length is 9 residues. V was trimmed by 4 bases and J by 10 bases, leaving 5 bases between them. Per germline, CDR1 SQVTM and CDR2 ANQGSEA. CDR3 sequence (DNA): TGCAGCGTTGCCAGGGAGCAGTTCTTC. It is translated as CSVAREQFF.

This clone was counted once. This chain links TRBV12-5 with TRBJ1-2, with a weak D call TRBD1 (6 bases). The V end lost 1 base, the J end lost 3 bases, and 6 bases lay between the germline ends. There are 13 residues in the CDR3. Germline V gene sequence: CDR1 LGHNT, CDR2 FRNRAP. The CDR3 loop is CASGLDRDYGYTF. CDR3 bases: TGTGCTAGTGGTTTGGACAGGGACTATGGCTACACCTTC.

The chain combines TRBV4-2 with TRBJ1-5, with D uncertain. Germline V gene data show CDR1 as LGHNA and CDR2 as YNFKEQ. Deletions cut 0 bases from V and 5 bases from J, with 5 bases between. This CDR3 comprises 13 residues. CDR3 DNA sequence: TGTGCCAGCAGCCAAGAAAGAGATCAGCCCCAGCATTTT. It specifies CASSQERDQPQHF.